These 23 T cell receptor beta chains originate from one sample sequenced in a study of T cells in Graves' hyperthyroidism and ophthalmopathy. Amplified regions were TCR beta CDR3 sequences from RNA transcripts. First-round RT-PCR with HTBI primers amplified the TCR CDR3 region. TCRdb re-called the multiplex PCR reads with MiXCR, one entry per CDR3 protein. The data contain about 600,000 distinct CDR3 sequences, about a sixth of them singletons. The source material was blood. Receptors were obtained from a middle-aged woman with Graves' ophthalmopathy.

The chain has TRBV5-8 and TRBJ1-2, with D uncertain. Germline V gene lookup returns CDR1 SGHTS and CDR2 YDEGEE. Trimming removed 4 bases at V and 8 bases at J, with 18 bases between. The CDR3 loop spans 14 amino acids. DNA of the CDR3: TGTGCCAGCAGCCTCGGGAGTATTGCTAGGGGCTACACCTTC. Translation gives CASSLGSIARGYTF.

In its sample, this clonotype was seen many times. The rearrangement links TRBV7-9 to TRBJ2-5; no clear D. V was shortened by 6 bases and J by 4 bases, with 21 bases between the two germline ends. Germline lookup yields CDR1 SEHNR and CDR2 FQNEAQ (reference sequence). This CDR3 region has 16 residues. CDR3 nucleotides: TGTGCCAGCAGTCCTCCACCCCCGGGTGATATAGAGACCCAGTACTTC. Its translation: CASSPPPPGDIETQYF. Full variable domain (outside the CDR3, taken from reference TRBV7-9 and TRBJ2-5): DTGVSQNPRHKITKRGQNVTFRCDPISEHNRLYWYRQTLGQGPEFLTYFQNEAQLEKSRLLSDRFSAERPKGSFSTLEIQRTEQGDSAMYLCASSPPPPGDIETQYFGPGTRLLVL.

This clonotype was counted between two and nine times. V and J are TRBV29-1 and TRBJ2-2; 7 bases align to TRBD1. The germline gives CDR1 SQVTM, CDR2 ANQGSEA. The CDR3 runs to 13 residues. V lost 6 bases, J lost 2 bases, and 3 bases stayed unmatched. This chain's CDR3 is CSVGQINTGELFF. In DNA form, the CDR3 reads TGCAGCGTGGGACAGATTAACACCGGGGAGCTGTTTTTT.

This clonotype was detected a few times. This chain connects TRBV6-1 to TRBJ1-4; no reliable D call. The CDR3 consists of 11 residues. Germline CDR1 is MNHNS and CDR2 is SASEGT. V lost 11 bases to trimming and J lost 11 bases, with 15 bases between them. The CDR3 sequence: CAAGVPLKLFF. In DNA form, the CDR3 reads TGTGCCGCCGGGGTGCCCCTGAAACTGTTTTTT.

Ten or more counts support this clonotype. The chain combines TRBV5-1 with TRBJ2-3; no reliable D call. The CDR3 is 11 residues long. Germline V gives CDR1 SGHRS, CDR2 YFSETQ. V lost 5 bases and J 3 bases, leaving 4 bases between the germline ends. The CDR3 DNA is TGCGCCAGCAGAGCTACAGATACGCAGTATTTT. Its translation is CASRATDTQYF.

The chain carries TRBV5-1 and TRBJ2-3; TRBD2 aligns across 13 bases. The CDR3 sequence is 16 residues long. The V gene end was trimmed by 4 bases and the J gene end by 8 bases; junction bases not matched to a gene: 10. Germline V gene lookup returns CDR1 SGHRS and CDR2 YFSETQ. Here the CDR3 DNA reads TGCGCCAGCAGCGCCGGGACTAGCGGGAAGACGGGTACGCAGTATTTT. Translated: CASSAGTSGKTGTQYF.

About this clonotype: This may arise from a read error, as a much more abundant clone is one base away. The chain employs TRBV30 and TRBJ2-1, with D uncertain. V was cut by 1 base and J by 12 bases, with 13 bases left in between. From germline, CDR1 is GTSNPN and CDR2 SVGIG (reference sequence). The CDR3 runs 12 residues. The chain's CDR3 is CAWSASGGLQFF. The CDR3 bases are TGTGCCTGGAGTGCCTCGGGTGGTCTGCAGTTCTTC.

This rearrangement joins TRBV29-1 to TRBJ2-2; 11 bases line up with TRBD1. The CDR3 totals 17 residues. The V gene's germline CDR1 is SQVTM and CDR2 ANQGSEA. J was trimmed by 4 bases and V by 7 bases; bases with no gene match: 14. CDR3 nucleotide sequence: TGCAGCGCCGCCTTGGACAGGGGGCCTCGAGCCACCGGGGAGCTGTTTTTT. It translates to CSAALDRGPRATGELFF.

This clonotype was seen many times. The J gene is TRBJ2-1, the V gene TRBV11-1, with TRBD2 matching over 9 bases. CDR1 and CDR2 from the germline V gene are SGHAT and FQDESV (reference sequence). This CDR3 region has 16 residues. Germline trimming cut 4 bases from V and 9 bases from J; bases unmatched to any gene: 13. The CDR3 here is CASSSPGTSIMGEQFF. Here the CDR3 DNA reads TGTGCCAGCAGCTCGCCCGGGACTAGCATCATGGGTGAGCAGTTCTTC.

Many counts were recorded for this clonotype. V is TRBV3-1 and J is TRBJ1-1; a weak D match, TRBD1 (5 bases). V lost 4 bases, J lost 0 bases, and 12 bases lay in between. Germline loops: CDR1 LGHDT, CDR2 YNNKEL (reference sequence). CDR3 length: 15 amino acids. In nucleotides, the CDR3 is TGTGCCAGCAGCCCGCAGGGACTCCTGAACACTGAAGCTTTCTTT. Translated, it gives CASSPQGLLNTEAFF.

V gene TRBV3-1 combines with J gene TRBJ1-2; 9 bases are shared with TRBD1. Trimming removed 5 bases from V and 2 bases from J; junction bases left unmatched: 6. The germline gives CDR1 LGHDT, CDR2 YNNKEL (reference sequence). This CDR3 is built from 15 residues. CDR3 in amino acids: CASSMTDRGNYGYTF. Written as DNA, the CDR3 is TGTGCCAGCAGCATGACCGACAGGGGGAACTATGGCTACACCTTC.

Regarding this clonotype: A much larger clone differs by one base, so this may be a read error. CDR3 in DNA: TGTACCAGCAGTTCCGTGGGTGAAAAACTGTTTTTT. Encoded protein: CTSSSVGEKLFF. The chain employs TRBV28 and TRBJ1-4; D call uncertain. This CDR3 is 12 amino acids long. From germline, CDR1 is MDHEN and CDR2 SYDVKM.

There are many counts of this clonotype. V is TRBV20-1 and J is TRBJ2-2; 7 positions agree with TRBD2. The germline V gene encodes CDR1 DFQATT and CDR2 SNEGSKA (reference sequence). Trimming at V came to 2 bases and at J to 3 bases, leaving 3 bases not matched to a gene. The CDR3 is made up of 14 amino acids. CDR3 residues: CSARTGRHTGELFF. The DNA for the CDR3 is TGCAGTGCTAGAACCGGGAGGCACACCGGGGAGCTGTTTTTT.

CDR3 DNA: TGCAGTGCCAATGGACTAGCGGGAGCCGCAGATGTGGGCTACGAGCAGTACTTC. As protein: CSANGLAGAADVGYEQYF. The chain is built from TRBV20-1 and TRBJ2-7; the match to TRBD2 covers 13 bases. CDR3 length equals 18 residues. Unmatched junction bases numbered 17, after V lost 6 bases and J lost 3 bases. The germline V gene has CDR1 DFQATT and CDR2 SNEGSKA (reference sequence).

This clonotype was seen many times. The rearrangement joins TRBV15 to TRBJ2-2, with TRBD2 matching over 8 bases. The CDR3 is 16 residues long. The germline V gene encodes CDR1 LNHNV and CDR2 YYDKDF (reference sequence). V lost 1 base, J lost 7 bases, and 8 bases stayed unmatched. CDR3 nucleotide sequence: TGTGCCACCAGCAGAGCCACGGGAGGGCCTTTCGGGGAGCTGTTTTTT. Protein product: CATSRATGGPFGELFF. Looking up the rest from reference TRBV15 and TRBJ2-2 gives the full variable domain: DAMVIQNPRYQVTQFGKPVTLSCSQTLNHNVMYWYQQKSSQAPKLLFHYYDKDFNNEADTPDNFQSRRPNTSFCFLDIRSPGLGDTAMYLCATSRATGGPFGELFFGEGSRLTVL.

The chain uses TRBV2 and TRBJ2-1; 9 nucleotides match TRBD2. The germline V gene encodes CDR1 SNHLY and CDR2 FYNNEI. The CDR3 totals 15 residues. V shed 6 bases, J shed 6 bases, and the junction held 9 bases outside the gene matches. CDR3 sequence reads: CASRNTGTSSNEQFF. For the CDR3, the DNA is TGTGCCAGCAGGAATACCGGGACTAGCTCCAATGAGCAGTTCTTC.

In this sample, this clonotype turned up many times. This chain connects TRBV18 to TRBJ2-3; no firm D call. This CDR3 is built from 12 residues. Trimming took off 6 bases at V and 2 bases at J, with 6 bases between the two ends. From germline, CDR1 is KGHSH and CDR2 LQKENI. CDR3 protein: CASSFYTDTQYF. The CDR3, as DNA: TGTGCCAGCTCTTTCTACACAGATACGCAGTATTTT.

The chain combines TRBV30 with TRBJ2-1; TRBD2 matches at 8 bases. The ends lost 5 bases at V and 2 bases at J; junction bases unmatched: 5. CDR1 is GTSNPN and CDR2 is SVGIG in the germline V gene (reference sequence). The CDR3 covers 14 residues. The chain's CDR3 is CAWDTSGPYNEQFF. CDR3 in DNA: TGTGCCTGGGATACTAGCGGACCCTACAATGAGCAGTTCTTC. The full variable domain, with the rest looked up from reference TRBV30 and TRBJ2-1, is SQTIHQWPATLVQPVGSPLSLECTVEGTSNPNLYWYRQAAGRGLQLLFYSVGIGQISSEVPQNLSASRPQDRQFILSSKKLLLSDSGFYLCAWDTSGPYNEQFFGPGTRLTVL.

This clonotype was counted many times. The V gene is TRBV2, the J gene TRBJ2-5; D gene unclear. Germline lookup yields CDR1 SNHLY and CDR2 FYNNEI. Trimming left V 7 bases short and J 1 base short, with 10 bases between. This CDR3 is 13 amino acids long. The CDR3 bases are TGTGCCAGCAACGAACGGGTCCAAGAGACCCAGTACTTC. Translated, it gives CASNERVQETQYF.

This chain links TRBV7-2 with TRBJ2-7; unclear D gene. This CDR3 contains 13 residues. Per the germline V gene, CDR1 is SGHTA and CDR2 is FQGNSA. V lost 1 base and J lost 6, with 10 bases in between. This CDR3 is CASSLEARFEQYF. The CDR3 nucleotides read TGTGCCAGCAGCTTAGAAGCTCGTTTCGAGCAGTACTTC. The complete variable domain, with remaining parts taken from reference TRBV7-2 and TRBJ2-7, reads GAGVSQSPSNKVTEKGKDVELRCDPISGHTALYWYRQSLGQGLEFLIYFQGNSAPDKSGLPSDRFSAERTGGSVSTLTIQRTQQEDSAVYLCASSLEARFEQYFGPGTRLTVT.

The V gene is TRBV6-5, the J gene TRBJ2-3, with D possibly matching TRBD1 (5 bases). CDR3 length: 16 residues. Trimming removed 2 bases at V and 2 bases at J, with 14 bases between. Per germline, CDR1 MNHEY and CDR2 SVGAGI. CDR3 sequence (DNA): TGTGCCAGCAGTTACGCCGACAGTTACAACACAGATACGCAGTATTTT. Translated, it gives CASSYADSYNTDTQYF.

V and J are TRBV7-9 and TRBJ1-1; perhaps TRBD1 as D (5 bases). The ends were cut back, 5 bases at V and 2 bases at J, with 15 bases in the middle. The CDR3 is made up of 15 amino acids. The germline V gene has CDR1 SEHNR and CDR2 FQNEAQ (reference sequence). The CDR3 bases are TGTGCCAGCAGCCCCGAGGGGTTTTTTAACACTGAAGCTTTCTTT. Translated, it gives CASSPEGFFNTEAFF.

As for this clonotype: Relative to the germline gene, one junction end is altered; a read error may explain this. The rearrangement uses TRBV19 and TRBJ2-1; D is undetermined. The CDR3 loop spans 13 amino acids. The germline gives CDR1 LNHDA, CDR2 SQIVND (reference sequence). The CDR3 protein is CASSELLLGEQLF. The CDR3 coding sequence is TGTGCCAGTAGTGAACTTCTTTTGGGTGAGCAGCTCTTC.